What follows are 30 T cell receptor beta chains derived from one specimen sequenced in a study of T cells after posttransplantation cyclophosphamide. The data were produced by immunoSEQ multiplex PCR, yet TCRdb's version contains in-frame clones alone and is incomplete. Here the sample spans tens of thousands of clones, around 84% being singletons. Sequencing was performed on PBMCs. The receptors stem from a man aged 25-45 years with a blood cancer, CMV-positive, and with a related stem cell donor.

The chain links TRBV5-6 to TRBJ2-7; TRBD2 agrees at 14 bases. CDR1 and CDR2 from the germline V gene are SGHDT and YYEEEE. The CDR3 extends over 16 amino acids. V was pared by 5 bases and J by 1 base, with 5 bases of the junction left unmatched. Written as DNA, the CDR3 is TGTGCCAGCAGGGCCGGACTAGCGGGAGGATCCTACGAGCAGTACTTC. Translating gives CASRAGLAGGSYEQYF.

The rearrangement joins TRBV9 to TRBJ1-4; 7 bases map to TRBD1. Losses at the gene ends were 4 bases for V and 7 bases for J; bases not matched to a gene: 13. The CDR3 is 16 residues long. Per germline, CDR1 SGDLS and CDR2 YYNGEE. Written as DNA, the CDR3 is TGTGCCAGCAGCCTCCGTCAGGGGGTAATGGCTGAAAAACTGTTTTTT. Translating it yields CASSLRQGVMAEKLFF.

This chain links TRBV5-4 with TRBJ2-7; 7 nucleotides match TRBD1. V shed 2 bases, J shed 3 bases, and the junction held 8 bases outside the gene matches. This CDR3 comprises 15 residues. Germline assignment: CDR1 SGHNT and CDR2 YYREEE (reference sequence). The CDR3 loop is CASSLFGTAIYEQYF. The CDR3 DNA is TGTGCCAGCAGCTTATTCGGGACAGCAATCTACGAGCAGTACTTC.

This chain joins TRBV28 and TRBJ1-2; possibly TRBD1 for D (5 bases). V was pared by 4 bases and J by 4 bases, with 10 bases between. The CDR3 totals 13 residues. Germline V gene lookup returns CDR1 MDHEN and CDR2 SYDVKM. The CDR3: CASSSGISYGYTF. The DNA of the CDR3 is TGTGCCAGCAGTTCAGGGATTAGCTATGGCTACACCTTC.

This chain joins TRBV6-5 and TRBJ1-2, with a tentative D call TRBD1 (5 bases). With 5 bases removed from V and 5 bases from J, the gap between germline ends came to 12 bases. Germline assignment: CDR1 MNHEY and CDR2 SVGAGI. The CDR3 sequence is 13 residues long. CDR3 region: CASSLGGDYGYTF. The CDR3 DNA reads as TGTGCCAGCAGTCTGGGGGGAGATTATGGCTACACCTTC.

This clone appeared a single time. The J gene is TRBJ1-4, the V gene TRBV15; 10 bases are a match to TRBD1. Germline CDR1 is LNHNV and CDR2 is YYDKDF (reference sequence). The ends lost 4 bases at V and 8 bases at J; junction bases unmatched: 7. The CDR3 totals 15 residues. The CDR3 region is CATSTPGQGYEKLFF. As DNA, the CDR3 is TGTGCCACCAGCACACCGGGACAGGGGTACGAAAAACTGTTTTTT.

The genes are TRBV5-4 and TRBJ2-1; D possibly corresponds to TRBD2 (7 bases). V lost 0 bases and J 5 bases, leaving 9 bases between the germline ends. This CDR3 has 14 amino acids. Germline CDR1 SGHNT, CDR2 YYREEE (reference sequence). The CDR3 sequence is CASSLAGGHNEQFF. The CDR3 DNA reads as TGTGCCAGCAGCTTGGCCGGGGGGCACAATGAGCAGTTCTTC. Supplemented by reference TRBV5-4 and TRBJ2-1, the full variable domain reads ETGVTQSPTHLIKTRGQQVTLRCSSQSGHNTVSWYQQALGQGPQFIFQYYREEENGRGNFPPRFSGLQFPNYSSELNVNALELDDSALYLCASSLAGGHNEQFFGPGTRLTVL.

V and J are TRBV29-1 and TRBJ2-7; TRBD1 matches at 7 bases. Looked up from germline, CDR1 is SQVTM and CDR2 is ANQGSEA. Germline trimming cut 4 bases from V and 9 bases from J; bases unmatched to any gene: 18. There are 15 residues in the CDR3. The CDR3 DNA is TGCAGCGTTGCCTCTACCGGGACAGTTCCTACGGGGCAGTACTTC. Protein sequence: CSVASTGTVPTGQYF.

The rearrangement links TRBV30 to TRBJ1-1, with 8 bases lining up with TRBD1. V shed 5 bases and J 4 bases; nucleotides not matched to a gene: 3. The CDR3 is 12 residues long. CDR1 and CDR2 (germline): GTSNPN, SVGIG (reference sequence). CDR3 nucleotides: TGTGCCTGGCAGGGGGCGAGCACTGAAGCTTTCTTT. Amino acids: CAWQGASTEAFF. The full variable domain, rest sourced from reference TRBV30 and TRBJ1-1, is SQTIHQWPATLVQPVGSPLSLECTVEGTSNPNLYWYRQAAGRGLQLLFYSVGIGQISSEVPQNLSASRPQDRQFILSSKKLLLSDSGFYLCAWQGASTEAFFGQGTRLTVV.

V gene TRBV28 combines with J gene TRBJ2-5; D remains unclear. The germline V gene has CDR1 MDHEN and CDR2 SYDVKM. This CDR3 is built from 12 residues. V lost 1 base and J lost 11, with 11 bases in between. The CDR3 sequence is CASSLSPTKQYF. The CDR3 DNA sequence: TGTGCCAGCAGTTTATCCCCAACAAAGCAGTACTTC.

Here the CDR3 DNA reads TGTGCCAGCAGTGAAGCTCACGGCGGCTCTGGAAACACCATATATTTT. This sequence encodes CASSEAHGGSGNTIYF. V usage is TRBV6-1 and J usage is TRBJ1-3; no reliable D call. The V end lost 0 bases, the J end lost 0 bases, and 9 bases lay between the germline ends. The germline gives CDR1 MNHNS, CDR2 SASEGT. This CDR3 has 16 residues.

The V gene is TRBV29-1, the J gene TRBJ2-3; weak D call: TRBD1 (5 bases). Trimming shortened V by 3 bases and J by 1 base, and 11 bases separated the two germline ends. The CDR3 has 14 residues. CDR1 SQVTM and CDR2 ANQGSEA come from the germline V gene. The CDR3 protein is CSVDRWGGTDTQYF. CDR3 nucleotide sequence: TGCAGCGTTGATAGATGGGGCGGCACAGATACGCAGTATTTT.

The chain employs TRBV19 and TRBJ1-5, with TRBD1 identical over 7 bases. The length of the CDR3 is 18 residues. V was clipped by 3 bases and J by 2 bases; unmatched bases: 13. CDR1 and CDR2 from the germline V gene are LNHDA and SQIVND (reference sequence). The CDR3 spells CASSIMGRRGSGNQPQHF. The CDR3 nucleotides read TGTGCCAGTAGTATTATGGGACGCAGGGGGTCTGGCAATCAGCCCCAGCATTTT.

The rearrangement links TRBV19 to TRBJ2-1; TRBD2 matches 12 bases. Trimming cost V 5 bases and J 8 bases; bases outside gene matches: 10. The CDR3 runs to 16 residues. The germline V gene has CDR1 LNHDA and CDR2 SQIVND (reference sequence). Here the CDR3 reads CASSPLAGGMKDEQFF. The DNA of the CDR3 is TGTGCCAGTAGTCCCCTAGCGGGAGGGATGAAAGATGAGCAGTTCTTC.

This chain uses TRBV6-6 with TRBJ2-1; 8 nucleotides match TRBD2. The CDR3 length is 15 residues. In germline, CDR1 is MNHNY, CDR2 SVGAGI (reference sequence). Trimming took 5 bases from V and 8 from J; bases not matched to a gene: 11. Written as DNA, the CDR3 is TGTGCCAGCAGTCCTGGGCGGGGGGCAATCGATGAGCAGTTCTTC. Amino acid sequence: CASSPGRGAIDEQFF.

The chain carries TRBV19 and TRBJ1-2; D remains ambiguous. The V end was cut by 5 bases, the J end by 5 bases, with 9 bases between. Germline CDR1 is LNHDA and CDR2 is SQIVND (reference sequence). This CDR3 spans 12 amino acids. The CDR3 DNA sequence: TGTGCCAGTAGTCCCGAGAGTTATGGCTACACCTTC. Protein sequence: CASSPESYGYTF.

This chain links TRBV14 with TRBJ2-1, with D tentatively TRBD2 (6 bases). The V end was cut by 4 bases, the J end by 10 bases, with 20 bases between. Germline V CDR1 and CDR2: SGHDN, FVKESK. This CDR3 region has 15 residues. CDR3 sequence: CASSPGIGRINEQFF. The CDR3 DNA reads TGTGCCAGCAGCCCGGGGATAGGGAGGATCAACGAGCAGTTCTTC. The variable domain in full, completed from reference TRBV14 and TRBJ2-1, reads EAGVTQFPSHSVIEKGQTVTLRCDPISGHDNLYWYRRVMGKEIKFLLHFVKESKQDESGMPNNRFLAERTGGTYSTLKVQPAELEDSGVYFCASSPGIGRINEQFFGPGTRLTVL.

The V call is TRBV27, the J call TRBJ1-1; D is possibly TRBD1 (5 bases). Germline loops: CDR1 MNHEY, CDR2 SMNVEV (reference sequence). The CDR3 is made up of 14 amino acids. V was cut by 3 bases and J by 3 bases, with 11 bases left in between. The CDR3 spells CASSLTDGYTEAFF. The CDR3 DNA sequence: TGTGCCAGCAGTTTGACAGATGGGTACACTGAAGCTTTCTTT.

V gene TRBV19 combines with J gene TRBJ1-2; no clear D. The CDR3 has 14 amino acids. V was pared by 7 bases and J by 3 bases, with 15 bases between. The germline V gene has CDR1 LNHDA and CDR2 SQIVND (reference sequence). CDR3 sequence (DNA): TGTGCCAGTACTTTATCGTATTCTGACTATGGCTACACCTTC. Its translation: CASTLSYSDYGYTF.

V usage is TRBV18 and J usage is TRBJ2-7; 7 bases fit TRBD2. V lost 2 bases to trimming and J lost 2 bases; unmatched junction nucleotides: 6. CDR3 length equals 15 residues. CDR1 is KGHSH, CDR2 LQKENI, per germline. CDR3 coding DNA: TGTGCCAGCTCACCAAGGGCGGGAGATCCCTACGAGCAGTACTTC. Translated: CASSPRAGDPYEQYF.

The chain uses TRBV11-2 and TRBJ2-7, with a possible D match to TRBD2 (6 bases). Germline V gene data show CDR1 as SGHAT and CDR2 as FQNNGV. V lost 0 bases and J lost 0, with 9 bases in between. The CDR3 has 15 residues. The CDR3 DNA is TGTGCCAGCAGCTTAGACGCGGGGATCTCCTACGAGCAGTACTTC. Its translation is CASSLDAGISYEQYF.

V usage is TRBV2 and J usage is TRBJ2-2, with 7 bases matching TRBD1. The CDR3 covers 15 residues. Germline trimming cut 6 bases from V and 4 bases from J; bases unmatched to any gene: 8. The germline V gene encodes CDR1 SNHLY and CDR2 FYNNEI. The CDR3, as DNA: TGTGCCAGCAGAGACTATGGGACAGCCACCGGGGAGCTGTTTTTT. It yields the protein CASRDYGTATGELFF.

The chain joins TRBV18 to TRBJ2-7, with 10 bases matching TRBD1. Germline V gives CDR1 KGHSH, CDR2 LQKENI. Unmatched junction bases numbered 6, after V lost 1 base and J lost 3 bases. The CDR3 has 16 residues. The CDR3 sequence: CASSPRGTGDLYEQYF. As DNA, the CDR3 is TGTGCCAGCTCACCACGAGGGACAGGGGACCTCTACGAGCAGTACTTC.

On this clone itself: The same CDR3 also results from other DNA sequences found in this sample. The chain employs TRBV5-6 and TRBJ1-2; 8 positions agree with TRBD1. This CDR3 is built from 15 residues. V was pared by 1 base and J by 6 bases, with 8 bases of the junction left unmatched. The germline V gene encodes CDR1 SGHDT and CDR2 YYEEEE. Here the CDR3 reads CASSLPGTGGNGYTF. As DNA, the CDR3 is TGTGCCAGCAGCTTGCCTGGGACAGGAGGGAATGGCTACACCTTC.

This chain connects TRBV27 to TRBJ2-6, with D possibly matching TRBD1 (5 bases). CDR1 is MNHEY, CDR2 SMNVEV, per germline (reference sequence). The CDR3 has 14 amino acids. The germline V and J ends were trimmed by 10 bases and 1 base, with 11 bases remaining between them. Written as DNA, the CDR3 is TGTGCCACCCGGACACTTTCTGGGGCCAACGTCCTGACTTTC. Encoded protein: CATRTLSGANVLTF. Full variable domain (remainder filled in from reference TRBV27 and TRBJ2-6): EAQVTQNPRYLITVTGKKLTVTCSQNMNHEYMSWYRQDPGLGLRQIYYSMNVEVTDKGDVPEGYKVSRKEKRNFPLILESPSPNQTSLYFCATRTLSGANVLTFGAGSRLTVL.

The V gene is TRBV9, the J gene TRBJ2-3; 7 bases map to TRBD2. CDR1 is SGDLS and CDR2 is YYNGEE in the germline V gene. The CDR3 is made up of 14 amino acids. V trimming: 3 bases; J trimming: 3 bases; junction bases outside the gene matches: 4. The CDR3 bases are TGTGCCAGCAGCGGCGGGAGTGGGACAGATACGCAGTATTTT. Its translation: CASSGGSGTDTQYF.

The chain couples TRBV27 to TRBJ2-7; a possible D gene is TRBD1 (6 bases). The germline V and J ends were trimmed by 5 bases and 3 bases, with 11 bases remaining between them. Germline values: CDR1 MNHEY, CDR2 SMNVEV (reference sequence). The CDR3 is 13 residues long. The chain's CDR3 is CASSAGTHYEQYF. The CDR3 DNA reads TGTGCCAGCAGTGCCGGGACACACTACGAGCAGTACTTC.

V and J are TRBV7-9 and TRBJ2-3; D unclear. The CDR3 is made up of 14 amino acids. CDR1 and CDR2 from the germline V gene are SEHNR and FQNEAQ (reference sequence). V was pared by 2 bases and J by 7 bases, with 13 bases between. CDR3 bases: TGTGCCAGCAGCTTAAGCTTTGAGGAGAATACGCAGTATTTT. Translation: CASSLSFEENTQYF.

This clone was picked up a small number of times. The chain joins TRBV4-1 to TRBJ1-5; 8 positions match TRBD1. V lost 3 bases and J lost 6; bases outside the gene matches: 4. Per germline, CDR1 MGHRA and CDR2 YSYEKL. The CDR3 loop spans 14 amino acids. The CDR3, as DNA: TGCGCCAGCAGCCAGGCAGGGGGCGTTCAGCCCCAGCATTTT. It encodes CASSQAGGVQPQHF.

This chain links TRBV9 with TRBJ2-1; no firm D call. Trimming removed 2 bases from V and 8 bases from J, with 5 bases in between. The CDR3 has 11 amino acids. Germline-derived CDR1 and CDR2 are SGDLS and YYNGEE. This chain's CDR3 is CASSVSYEQFF. In DNA, the CDR3 is TGTGCCAGCAGCGTCTCCTATGAGCAGTTCTTC.